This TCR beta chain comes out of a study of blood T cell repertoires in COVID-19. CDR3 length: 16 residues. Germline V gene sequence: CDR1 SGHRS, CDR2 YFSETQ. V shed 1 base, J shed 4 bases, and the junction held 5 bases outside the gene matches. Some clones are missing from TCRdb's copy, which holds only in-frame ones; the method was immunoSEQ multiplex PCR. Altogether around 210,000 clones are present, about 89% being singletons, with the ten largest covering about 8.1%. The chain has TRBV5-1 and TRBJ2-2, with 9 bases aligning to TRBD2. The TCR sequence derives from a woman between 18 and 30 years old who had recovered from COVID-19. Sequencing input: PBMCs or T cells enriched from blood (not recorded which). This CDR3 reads CASSLLASGTTGELFF. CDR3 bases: TGCGCCAGCAGCTTGTTGGCTAGCGGGACCACCGGGGAGCTGTTTTTT.